The source of this TCR beta chain is a study of blood T cell repertoires in COVID-19. Germline trimming cut 6 bases from V and 0 bases from J; bases unmatched to any gene: 10. Germline V lookup: CDR1 LNHDA, CDR2 SQIVND (reference sequence). CDR3 length: 16 residues. Clinical history as reported by participants underpinned cohort assignment. The repertoire was sequenced with immunoSEQ multiplex PCR; TCRdb's copy has only in-frame clones and lacks some. The repertoire includes about 240,000 clones, around 87% of them detected once, and about 3.3% sits in the top ten. The rearrangement links TRBV19 to TRBJ1-2, with TRBD1 matching 7 bases. The source is a woman in her 40s with acute COVID-19. The sequencing input was PBMCs or T cells enriched from blood (not recorded which). The CDR3: CASRRRQGLANYGYTF. CDR3 bases: TGTGCCAGTAGGAGGAGACAGGGACTAGCTAACTATGGCTACACCTTC.